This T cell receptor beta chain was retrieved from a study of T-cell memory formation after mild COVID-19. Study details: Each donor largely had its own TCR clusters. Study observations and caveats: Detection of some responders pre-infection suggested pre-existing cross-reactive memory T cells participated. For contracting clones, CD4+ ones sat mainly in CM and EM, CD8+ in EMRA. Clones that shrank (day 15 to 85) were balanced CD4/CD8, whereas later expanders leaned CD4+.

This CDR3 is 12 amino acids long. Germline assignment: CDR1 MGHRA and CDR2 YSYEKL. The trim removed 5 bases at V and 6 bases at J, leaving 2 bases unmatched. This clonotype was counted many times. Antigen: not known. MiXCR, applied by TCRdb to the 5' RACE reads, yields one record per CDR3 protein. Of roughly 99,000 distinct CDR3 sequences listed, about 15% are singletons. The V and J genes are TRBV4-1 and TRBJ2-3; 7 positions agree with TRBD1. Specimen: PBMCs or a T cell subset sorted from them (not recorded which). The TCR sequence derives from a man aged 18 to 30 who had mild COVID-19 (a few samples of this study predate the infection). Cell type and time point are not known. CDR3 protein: CASSLTGDTQYF. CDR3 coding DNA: TGCGCCAGCAGCTTGACAGGGGATACGCAGTATTTT.